Each of the 30 T cell receptor beta chains below was sequenced from the same sample in a study of shared clonotypes between healthy human individuals. The protocol was immunoSEQ multiplex PCR, while the TCRdb copy is restricted to in-frame clones and leaves out a portion. Seen here are some 1,600,000 clones, approximately 98% observed once, and the top ten hold roughly 0.4%. The sample was naive CD4+ T cells sorted from blood. Subset here: CD45RA+ positively selected. These receptors all come from a man aged 30-40 years in good health.

V is TRBV7-9 and J is TRBJ2-3, with D possibly being TRBD1 (5 bases). Germline values: CDR1 SEHNR, CDR2 FQNEAQ (reference sequence). This CDR3 is built from 12 residues. The CDR3 DNA sequence: TGTATCACCCAGGGCGTAACAGATACGCAGTATTTT. Translation: CITQGVTDTQYF.

CDR3 DNA sequence: TGTGCCAGCAGCACCGCGGGACAACCTGAAGCTTTCTTT. This translates into CASSTAGQPEAFF. The chain couples TRBV7-3 to TRBJ1-1; D perhaps matches TRBD1 (6 bases). In germline, CDR1 is SGHTA, CDR2 FQGTGA. The CDR3 contains 13 residues. The V end was cut by 5 bases, the J end by 6 bases, with 13 bases between.

The V call is TRBV29-1, the J call TRBJ2-3; D is ambiguous. The CDR3 runs 13 residues. Germline CDR1 SQVTM, CDR2 ANQGSEA. The ends were cut back, 5 bases at V and 0 bases at J, with 9 bases in the middle. The CDR3, as DNA: TGCAGCGTTTTGACCTCTAGCACAGATACGCAGTATTTT. Protein product: CSVLTSSTDTQYF.

The chain employs TRBV30 and TRBJ2-3; D is unclear. The ends were cut back, 2 bases at V and 5 bases at J, with 11 bases in the middle. Per the germline V gene, CDR1 is GTSNPN and CDR2 is SVGIG (reference sequence). This CDR3 contains 13 residues. The CDR3: CAWSLRRGDTQYF. CDR3 sequence (DNA): TGTGCCTGGAGTCTGCGGAGAGGAGATACGCAGTATTTT.

The gene calls are TRBV6-5 and TRBJ2-7; 7 nucleotides align to TRBD2. V shed 6 bases and J 2 bases; nucleotides not matched to a gene: 4. Germline V gene sequence: CDR1 MNHEY, CDR2 SVGAGI. The CDR3 is made up of 13 amino acids. As DNA, the CDR3 is TGTGCCAGCAGGACGGGAGGAGCCTACGAGCAGTACTTC. Encoded protein: CASRTGGAYEQYF.

This chain links TRBV18 with TRBJ2-2, with D possibly TRBD1 on 6 matching bases. The CDR3 runs 15 residues. The V end was cut by 4 bases, the J end by 5 bases, with 14 bases between. From germline, CDR1 is KGHSH and CDR2 LQKENI. The CDR3 DNA reads as TGTGCCAGCTCACGCCCGGCAGGGGTGACCGGGGAGCTGTTTTTT. Translating gives CASSRPAGVTGELFF.

This rearrangement joins TRBV5-1 to TRBJ2-2, with 7 bases matching TRBD2. The V segment lost 6 bases and the J segment 5 bases; nucleotides outside the gene matches: 1. Germline values: CDR1 SGHRS, CDR2 YFSETQ. The CDR3 covers 12 residues. Here the CDR3 DNA reads TGCGCCAGCAAGCGGGATACCGGGGAGCTGTTTTTT. Protein product: CASKRDTGELFF.

The rearrangement links TRBV27 to TRBJ1-5; D is unresolved. V was cut by 4 bases and J by 4 bases, with 11 bases left in between. The CDR3 runs 14 residues. CDR1 and CDR2 from the germline V gene are MNHEY and SMNVEV (reference sequence). The CDR3 DNA reads as TGTGCCAGCAGTTCCGCGCGGAGTAATCAGCCCCAGCATTTT. This sequence encodes CASSSARSNQPQHF.

The J gene is TRBJ2-3, the V gene TRBV7-3; unclear D gene. The length of the CDR3 is 14 residues. In germline, CDR1 is SGHTA, CDR2 FQGTGA. Trimming took off 8 bases at V and 0 bases at J, with 12 bases between the two ends. The CDR3 sequence: CASSSRGSTDTQYF. The CDR3 nucleotides read TGTGCCAGCTCGTCGAGAGGTAGCACAGATACGCAGTATTTT.

DNA of the CDR3: TGTGCCAGCAGCCCGGGACAGGGGACCCAAGAGACCCAGTACTTC. Residues: CASSPGQGTQETQYF. The V call is TRBV7-9, the J call TRBJ2-5, with 10 bases lining up with TRBD1. The trim removed 5 bases at V and 1 base at J, leaving 4 bases unmatched. The CDR3 runs 15 residues. Germline loops: CDR1 SEHNR, CDR2 FQNEAQ (reference sequence).

This chain joins TRBV29-1 and TRBJ1-1; D not certain. Germline assignment: CDR1 SQVTM and CDR2 ANQGSEA. The germline V and J ends were trimmed by 3 bases and 0 bases, with 8 bases remaining between them. This CDR3 is built from 13 residues. CDR3 nucleotides: TGCAGCGTTGACGGCAGAATGAACACTGAAGCTTTCTTT. Translated: CSVDGRMNTEAFF. Combining the CDR3 with reference TRBV29-1 and TRBJ1-1 gives the whole variable domain SAVISQKPSRDICQRGTSLTIQCQVDSQVTMMFWYRQQPGQSLTLIATANQGSEATYESGFVIDKFPISRPNLTFSTLTVSNMSPEDSSIYLCSVDGRMNTEAFFGQGTRLTVV.

The gene calls are TRBV2 and TRBJ2-4; TRBD2 matches 9 bases. Germline V lookup: CDR1 SNHLY, CDR2 FYNNEI. The CDR3 sequence is 14 residues long. The V segment lost 3 bases and the J segment 5 bases; nucleotides outside the gene matches: 2. The CDR3 DNA reads as TGTGCCAGCAGTGAGGCGGGGGGGCAAAACATTCAGTACTTC. It encodes CASSEAGGQNIQYF.

The J gene is TRBJ1-1, the V gene TRBV14; 7 positions match TRBD1. The CDR3 spans 15 residues. Germline CDR1 is SGHDN and CDR2 is FVKESK. The J segment lost 2 bases and the V segment lost 4 bases, leaving 7 bases of the junction unmatched. CDR3 residues: CASSRLGQTNTEAFF. The CDR3 nucleotides are TGTGCCAGCAGCCGACTGGGACAGACTAACACTGAAGCTTTCTTT.

Turning to this clone: Other DNA sequences in the sample encode the same CDR3. The rearrangement joins TRBV7-8 to TRBJ1-2; D gene unclear. CDR3 length: 14 residues. Germline V CDR1 and CDR2: SGHVS, FQNEAQ. V was clipped by 0 bases and J by 7 bases, with 12 bases between them. The CDR3 is CASSLATTLGGYTF. The CDR3, as DNA: TGTGCCAGCAGCTTAGCGACGACGCTGGGTGGCTACACCTTC.

V gene TRBV28 combines with J gene TRBJ1-5; no firm D call. Per the germline V gene, CDR1 is MDHEN and CDR2 is SYDVKM. The CDR3 has 18 amino acids. Between the trimmed V and J ends, which lost 6 bases and 1 base, there was a span of 22 bases. CDR3 residues: CASSPPVMRVLSNQPQHF. As DNA, the CDR3 is TGTGCCAGCAGCCCTCCCGTAATGAGGGTCTTAAGCAATCAGCCCCAGCATTTT.

The chain uses TRBV2 and TRBJ2-3; TRBD2 agrees at 7 bases. With V trimmed by 8 bases and J by 4 bases, 3 bases remained unmatched. The CDR3 totals 12 residues. Germline lookup yields CDR1 SNHLY and CDR2 FYNNEI. Here the CDR3 reads CASLGRADTQYF. In nucleotides, the CDR3 is TGTGCCAGCCTAGGGAGGGCAGATACGCAGTATTTT. Complete variable domain (other parts from reference TRBV2 and TRBJ2-3): EPEVTQTPSHQVTQMGQEVILRCVPISNHLYFYWYRQILGQKVEFLVSFYNNEISEKSEIFDDQFSVERPDGSNFTLKIRSTKLEDSAMYFCASLGRADTQYFGPGTRLTVL.

This chain uses TRBV10-2 with TRBJ2-3; 9 nucleotides agree with TRBD2. J lost 4 bases, V lost 5 bases, and 13 bases had no gene match. CDR1 and CDR2 from the germline V gene are WSHSY and SAAADI. The CDR3 runs 17 residues. CDR3 DNA sequence: TGCGCCAGCAGTAAGGGTCGGGCGCGGGAGGGTTCAGATACGCAGTATTTT. The encoded protein is CASSKGRAREGSDTQYF.

The CDR3 bases are TGTGCCAGCAGCCCTACTGGGATGGGGCCCGGGGAGCTGTTTTTT. Protein sequence: CASSPTGMGPGELFF. J is TRBJ2-2 and V is TRBV11-3; perhaps TRBD1 as D (5 bases). CDR1 is SGHNT and CDR2 is YENEEA in the germline V gene. This CDR3 region has 15 residues. The V and J ends lost 5 bases and 6 bases respectively, with 16 bases between them.

The chain carries TRBV6-4 and TRBJ2-3; 11 bases line up with TRBD2. Trimming removed 4 bases from V and 2 bases from J; junction bases left unmatched: 5. CDR1 MRHNA and CDR2 SNTAGT come from the germline V gene. The CDR3 has 16 residues. CDR3 region: CASSGELAGATDTQYF. The CDR3 nucleotides read TGTGCCAGCAGTGGAGAACTAGCGGGAGCCACAGATACGCAGTATTTT.

Comment on this clone: Its ends do not fully match the called genes, so a read error is possible. The J gene is TRBJ2-2, the V gene TRBV7-3; 7 bases line up with TRBD2. This CDR3 spans 13 amino acids. Germline V CDR1 and CDR2: SGHTA, FQGTGA. CDR3 coding DNA: TGTGCCAGCAGTTTAACGGTAGCGGGTGAGCTGTTTTTT. Its protein product is CASSLTVAGELFF.

This sequence joins TRBV5-4 and TRBJ2-3; 8 bases are shared with TRBD2. The CDR3 runs 16 residues. CDR1 is SGHNT, CDR2 YYREEE, per germline (reference sequence). With V trimmed by 0 bases and J by 4 bases, 7 bases remained unmatched. The CDR3 DNA is TGTGCCAGCAGCTTGGGGGCGGGAGGTATGGCAGATACGCAGTATTTT. Amino acid sequence: CASSLGAGGMADTQYF.

The gene calls are TRBV7-8 and TRBJ2-7; D uncertain. From germline, CDR1 is SGHVS and CDR2 FQNEAQ. The CDR3 extends over 16 amino acids. Trimming took 5 bases from V and 0 from J, leaving 17 bases between them. In DNA, the CDR3 is TGTGCCAGCAGCCCCAACCTTGGCGGTAGCTCCTACGAGCAGTACTTC. Protein: CASSPNLGGSSYEQYF. The variable domain in full, with the rest retrieved from reference TRBV7-8 and TRBJ2-7, is GAGVSQSPRYKVAKRGQDVALRCDPISGHVSLFWYQQALGQGPEFLTYFQNEAQLDKSGLPSDRFFAERPEGSVSTLKIQRTQQEDSAVYLCASSPNLGGSSYEQYFGPGTRLTVT.

The chain uses TRBV19 and TRBJ1-3; D is unclear. Trimming stripped 4 bases from V and 4 bases from J, with 14 bases between. This CDR3 region has 15 residues. Germline V gene sequence: CDR1 LNHDA, CDR2 SQIVND (reference sequence). The CDR3 DNA follows: TGTGCCAGTAGTACCGCAGTGGGTCCAGGAAACACCATATATTTT. Its protein product is CASSTAVGPGNTIYF.

This chain connects TRBV29-1 to TRBJ1-2; 8 nucleotides align to TRBD1. Per germline, CDR1 SQVTM and CDR2 ANQGSEA. Trimming cost V 6 bases and J 5 bases; bases outside gene matches: 11. This CDR3 is 14 amino acids long. CDR3 in DNA: TGCAGCGTGGTCGGACAGGGTGAGGGGTATGGCTACACCTTC. It yields the protein CSVVGQGEGYGYTF.

V usage is TRBV29-1 and J usage is TRBJ2-7; D might be TRBD1 (6 bases). V lost 6 bases to trimming and J lost 3 bases, with 18 bases between them. Germline V lookup: CDR1 SQVTM, CDR2 ANQGSEA. The CDR3 sequence is 14 residues long. CDR3 DNA: TGCAGCGTCCGGCGCGAAGGACAGAACTACGAGCAGTACTTC. Amino acids: CSVRREGQNYEQYF.

This chain connects TRBV14 to TRBJ2-7; the match to TRBD2 covers 8 bases. CDR3 size: 15 residues. Germline CDR1 is SGHDN and CDR2 is FVKESK. Trimming at V came to 1 base and at J to 4 bases, leaving 6 bases not matched to a gene. In DNA, the CDR3 is TGTGCCAGCAGCCAAGGGTGGCTAGCGGGTTACGAGCAGTACTTC. It encodes CASSQGWLAGYEQYF.

The chain couples TRBV6-6 to TRBJ1-2; maybe TRBD1 (6 bases). Germline assignment: CDR1 MNHNY and CDR2 SVGAGI (reference sequence). CDR3 size: 14 residues. V dropped 2 bases and J dropped 6 bases, with 13 bases sitting between them. This CDR3 reads CASSYGGTPNGYTF. DNA for the CDR3: TGTGCCAGCAGTTACGGGGGGACACCAAATGGCTACACCTTC.

The V call is TRBV6-1, the J call TRBJ1-4; no firm D call. Trimming shortened V by 8 bases and J by 8 bases, and 18 bases separated the two germline ends. Germline CDR1 and CDR2: MNHNS and SASEGT. This CDR3 comprises 14 residues. The chain's CDR3 is CASSYGMDEEKLFF. The CDR3 region has the DNA TGTGCCAGCTCATACGGGATGGACGAGGAAAAACTGTTTTTT.

This chain uses TRBV11-2 with TRBJ2-2, with D possibly matching TRBD2 (6 bases). The germline V and J ends were trimmed by 5 bases and 5 bases, with 15 bases remaining between them. CDR1 SGHAT and CDR2 FQNNGV come from the germline V gene. CDR3 length: 15 residues. The CDR3 DNA sequence: TGTGCCAGCAGCCCCCGGGGCGGGATGACCGGGGAGCTGTTTTTT. It codes for CASSPRGGMTGELFF.

For this clone: This specimen includes other DNA sequences encoding the same CDR3. V gene TRBV5-1 combines with J gene TRBJ2-7; 9 nucleotides line up with TRBD2. The germline gives CDR1 SGHRS, CDR2 YFSETQ. The CDR3 loop spans 17 amino acids. V was pared by 0 bases and J by 0 bases, with 7 bases of the junction left unmatched. Here the CDR3 reads CASSLGLAGQSSYEQYF. CDR3 bases: TGCGCCAGCAGCTTGGGCCTAGCGGGGCAATCCTCCTACGAGCAGTACTTC.